The sequence of this T cell receptor beta chain was determined in a study of T-cell reconstitution after alpha-beta-depleted transplantation in children. V was shortened by 7 bases and J by 1 base, with 17 bases between the two germline ends. Germline CDR1 MNHNS, CDR2 SASEGT. The CDR3 is 15 amino acids. This clonotype was seen many times. Its antigen is currently unknown. Regarding the study as a whole: At day 60, the high TCRbeta diversity found in some patients originated from recipient T cells and thymic progenitors that had survived. Diversity and T-cell counts at one year after transplant derived mostly from new T cells. Alpha-beta T cells about two months after transplant reportedly derived from several hundred expanded graft clones.

Unique molecular identifiers were incorporated into the prepared TCRbeta library. In TCRdb, the PCR reads were re-called with MiXCR into one record per CDR3 protein. The profile shows 250,000 to 400,000 distinct CDR3 sequences, roughly 25% of them singletons. V usage is TRBV6-1 and J usage is TRBJ2-7, with D tentatively TRBD1 (6 bases). The sample was PBMCs, mostly from graft donor cells, taken 180 days after TCRalphabeta/CD19-depleted stem cell transplant. This clonotype was obtained from a male patient between 10 and 17 years old who had a stem cell transplant for acute lymphoblastic leukemia, so the T cells may come from the graft donor. Here the CDR3 reads CASTLYATGSYEQYF. DNA of the CDR3: TGTGCCAGCACCCTATATGCTACAGGGTCCTACGAGCAGTACTTC.